This T cell receptor (beta chain) was identified in a study of T cell responses to AZD1222 COVID-19 vaccine. With respect to this clone: Its antigen is as yet unknown.

The ends were cut back, 6 bases at V and 3 bases at J, with 9 bases in the middle. This CDR3 spans 13 amino acids. Germline V gene data show CDR1 as MDHEN and CDR2 as SYDVKM. The data were produced by immunoSEQ multiplex PCR, yet TCRdb's version contains in-frame clones alone and is incomplete. This sample has 150,000 to 200,000 clones, with over 75% found just once. General observations from the study: Spike-wide coverage was observed for vaccine-associated CD4 TCRs, with dominant responses at 160-218 and 743-854. Repertoire collection took place solely once the T cell response had peaked. Vaccination with two AZD1222 doses was followed by a rise in Spike-specific TCR breadth and depth.

This sequence joins TRBV28 and TRBJ1-5; D is ambiguous. This TCR was recovered from an adult in good health. The specimen comprised peripheral blood, sampled on day 0 of AZD1222 vaccination. The CDR3 here is CASRIGNNQPQHF. The CDR3 DNA reads TGTGCCAGCAGAATAGGGAACAATCAGCCCCAGCATTTT.